The T cell receptor (beta chain) under discussion was sequenced for a study of T cells in Graves' hyperthyroidism and ophthalmopathy. Study-level points and caveats: Blood also contained most expanded thyroid clonotypes above 0.001.

Exclusion of patients followed from uncontrolled infection, other autoimmune disease, pregnancy or lactation. It was around 10 ml of fresh peripheral blood that supplied the PBMCs. The sample holds many counts of this clonotype. The antigen remains undetermined. This CDR3 region has 17 residues. CDR1 is MNHNS and CDR2 is SASEGT in the germline V gene. V shed 2 bases, J shed 2 bases, and the junction held 8 bases outside the gene matches. There were TCR beta CDR3 regions amplified from RNA transcripts. The HTBI set primed first-round TCR CDR3 RT-PCR. One entry per CDR3 protein results from TCRdb running MiXCR on the multiplex PCR reads. Among about 180,000 distinct CDR3 sequences, about 17% were seen once, and the ten largest hold roughly 32%.

The chain combines TRBV6-1 with TRBJ2-3; 9 bases match TRBD1. This clonotype was sampled from a woman aged 45-59 years with Graves' hyperthyroidism. The sequenced material came from blood. DNA of the CDR3: TGTGCCAGCAGTGAAACATTAACAGGGGGCGCCACAGATACGCAGTATTTT. Translation gives CASSETLTGGATDTQYF.